The 25 T cell receptor beta chains in this list originate from one sample, sequenced in a study of beta chain features in type 1 diabetes. Every isolated RNA sample was fully reverse transcribed, so sequencing captured expressed TCRB transcripts. TCRdb's copy holds only in-frame clones and misses some; the assay was immunoSEQ multiplex PCR. In the table there are hundreds of thousands of clones, about 29% of which are singletons. Sequenced sample: naive CD4+ T cells from blood. The source is a man aged 18-30 years in good health.

This chain connects TRBV10-3 to TRBJ1-2, with D possibly TRBD1 on 5 matching bases. There are 13 residues in the CDR3. Germline CDR1 and CDR2: ENHRY and SYGVKD. V was cut by 3 bases and J by 6 bases, with 11 bases left in between. CDR3 nucleotides: TGTGCCATCAGTGAACGGGGGTTAGATGGCTACACCTTC. Protein product: CAISERGLDGYTF.

In the case of this clone: The same CDR3 is also encoded by other DNA sequences in this sample. The chain employs TRBV29-1 and TRBJ2-1, with D hard to call. The CDR3 is 11 residues long. V was cut by 3 bases and J by 8 bases, with 8 bases left in between. Per germline, CDR1 SQVTM and CDR2 ANQGSEA. The CDR3, as DNA: TGCAGCGTTGAGGGCATCTATGAGCAGTTCTTC. Protein product: CSVEGIYEQFF.

This rearrangement joins TRBV4-1 to TRBJ2-7, with no clear D. This CDR3 has 18 amino acids. The V and J ends lost 2 bases and 1 base respectively, with 21 bases between them. Germline V gives CDR1 MGHRA, CDR2 YSYEKL. The CDR3: CASSQSSIGPVGSYEQYF. The CDR3, as DNA: TGCGCCAGCAGCCAATCAAGCATCGGGCCGGTAGGTTCCTACGAGCAGTACTTC.

CDR3 amino acids: CASSEQSGGNQPQHF. The DNA of the CDR3 is TGTGCCAGCAGCGAGCAATCAGGAGGCAATCAGCCCCAGCATTTT. V is TRBV6-1 and J is TRBJ1-5, with no clear D. Germline V lookup: CDR1 MNHNS, CDR2 SASEGT. The CDR3 is made up of 15 amino acids. V shed 6 bases and J shed 2 bases, with 14 bases lying between them.

This clone was seen more than once but under ten times. The J gene is TRBJ2-1, the V gene TRBV6-1; D is undetermined. CDR1 MNHNS and CDR2 SASEGT come from the germline V gene. CDR3 length: 14 residues. V was trimmed by 4 bases and J by 2 bases, leaving 9 bases between them. The CDR3 DNA reads as TGTGCCAGCAGTGGTTCGGCTACCTACAATGAGCAGTTCTTC. Translation: CASSGSATYNEQFF.

This clone was detected only a few times. V is TRBV4-3 and J is TRBJ2-2, with 9 nucleotides matching TRBD2. With V trimmed by 0 bases and J by 2 bases, 7 bases remained unmatched. The germline gives CDR1 LGHNA, CDR2 YSLEER. The CDR3 covers 18 residues. The CDR3 DNA follows: TGCGCCAGCAGCCAAGATACCCCTAGCGGGGTTAACACCGGGGAGCTGTTTTTT. Translating gives CASSQDTPSGVNTGELFF.

The V and J genes are TRBV30 and TRBJ2-3; 10 positions agree with TRBD1. Germline CDR1 and CDR2: GTSNPN and SVGIG (reference sequence). The CDR3 length is 15 residues. The V and J ends lost 2 bases and 3 bases, in that order; junction bases with no gene match: 5. The CDR3: CAWSRGTGETDTQYF. The CDR3 region has the DNA TGTGCCTGGAGTCGCGGGACAGGGGAAACAGATACGCAGTATTTT. Looking up the rest from reference TRBV30 and TRBJ2-3 gives the full variable domain: SQTIHQWPATLVQPVGSPLSLECTVEGTSNPNLYWYRQAAGRGLQLLFYSVGIGQISSEVPQNLSASRPQDRQFILSSKKLLLSDSGFYLCAWSRGTGETDTQYFGPGTRLTVL.

This clone showed up just a few times. The chain uses TRBV30 and TRBJ2-4; D is unresolved. Germline CDR1 reads GTSNPN; CDR2 reads SVGIG (reference sequence). The CDR3 is 13 amino acids. The germline V and J ends were trimmed by 4 bases and 2 bases, with 9 bases remaining between them. The CDR3 reads CAWKGSTKNIQYF. CDR3 DNA sequence: TGTGCCTGGAAGGGATCGACCAAAAACATTCAGTACTTC.

This clone showed up just once. The V gene is TRBV7-9, the J gene TRBJ1-1; 7 bases map to TRBD1. This CDR3 is 11 amino acids long. The germline V gene encodes CDR1 SEHNR and CDR2 FQNEAQ (reference sequence). With V trimmed by 5 bases and J by 10 bases, 4 bases remained unmatched. The CDR3 is CASSPGTAAFF. CDR3 bases: TGTGCCAGCAGCCCCGGGACAGCAGCTTTCTTT. The full variable domain, with the rest looked up from reference TRBV7-9 and TRBJ1-1, is DTGVSQNPRHKITKRGQNVTFRCDPISEHNRLYWYRQTLGQGPEFLTYFQNEAQLEKSRLLSDRFSAERPKGSFSTLEIQRTEQGDSAMYLCASSPGTAAFFGQGTRLTVV.

The V and J genes are TRBV7-8 and TRBJ2-7; 10 bases align to TRBD1. The CDR3 is 15 amino acids. CDR1 SGHVS and CDR2 FQNEAQ come from the germline V gene. The V and J ends lost 5 bases and 7 bases, in that order; junction bases with no gene match: 11. CDR3 DNA: TGTGCCAGCAGCAAACGGGACAGGGGCTTTTGGGAGCAGTACTTC. This translates into CASSKRDRGFWEQYF.

Worth noting for this clone: Other nucleotide sequences in the sample specify the same CDR3. V usage is TRBV27 and J usage is TRBJ2-1, with D possibly being TRBD2 (5 bases). V lost 2 bases and J 7 bases, leaving 9 bases between the germline ends. The CDR3 covers 13 residues. The germline V gene has CDR1 MNHEY and CDR2 SMNVEV (reference sequence). The CDR3 DNA sequence: TGTGCCAGCAGTTTAGCGGGTGGGAATGAGCAGTTCTTC. This translates into CASSLAGGNEQFF.

The chain joins TRBV25-1 to TRBJ2-1; D unclear. Trimming stripped 5 bases from V and 3 bases from J, with 8 bases between. Germline values: CDR1 MGHDK, CDR2 SYGVNS. The CDR3 runs to 13 residues. Here the CDR3 reads CASSNTVYNEQFF. The CDR3 region has the DNA TGTGCCAGCAGTAACACCGTCTACAATGAGCAGTTCTTC. Complete variable domain (other parts from reference TRBV25-1 and TRBJ2-1): EADIYQTPRYLVIGTGKKITLECSQTMGHDKMYWYQQDPGMELHLIHYSYGVNSTEKGDLSSESTVSRIRTEHFPLTLESARPSHTSQYLCASSNTVYNEQFFGPGTRLTVL.

This clone was counted a few times. Other nucleotide sequences in the sample specify the same CDR3. CDR3 in DNA: TGTGCCTGGAGTGTCTTAGCTGAAGCTTTCTTT. Amino acids: CAWSVLAEAFF. This chain connects TRBV30 to TRBJ1-1; D not certain. The germline V gene encodes CDR1 GTSNPN and CDR2 SVGIG (reference sequence). Trimming took 0 bases from V and 6 from J, leaving 5 bases between them. The CDR3 is made up of 11 amino acids.

The chain recombines TRBV14 with TRBJ2-7; TRBD2 aligns across 8 bases. The length of the CDR3 is 14 residues. Trimming cost V 4 bases and J 2 bases; bases outside gene matches: 4. Germline V gene lookup returns CDR1 SGHDN and CDR2 FVKESK. CDR3: CASSPYSGTYEQYF. The DNA of the CDR3 is TGTGCCAGCAGCCCGTATAGCGGGACCTACGAGCAGTACTTC.

The J gene is TRBJ2-3, the V gene TRBV5-1; D gene uncertain. V lost 0 bases, J lost 6 bases, and 14 bases lay in between. This CDR3 has 15 residues. Germline V gene lookup returns CDR1 SGHRS and CDR2 YFSETQ. The CDR3 DNA is TGCGCCAGCAGCTTGGAAGTGGCCGTCTGGGATACGCAGTATTTT. Translating gives CASSLEVAVWDTQYF.

This chain links TRBV6-5 with TRBJ1-2; 9 bases match TRBD1. The CDR3 contains 11 residues. Unmatched junction bases numbered 1, after V lost 8 bases and J lost 6 bases. From germline, CDR1 is MNHEY and CDR2 SVGAGI. DNA of the CDR3: TGTGCCAGCGGACAGGGGAATGGCTACACCTTC. This encodes CASGQGNGYTF.

The sample holds a few counts of this clone. The J gene is TRBJ2-1, the V gene TRBV29-1; D uncertain. Trimming left V 3 bases short and J 7 bases short, with 13 bases between. Per germline, CDR1 SQVTM and CDR2 ANQGSEA. The CDR3 length is 13 residues. Written as DNA, the CDR3 is TGCAGCGTTGAGTCCGGTTTGAGGAATGAGCAGTTCTTC. It encodes CSVESGLRNEQFF.

This CDR3 reads CASSLAGTSFNEQFF. The CDR3 DNA sequence: TGTGCCAGCAGCTTAGCGGGGACTAGTTTCAATGAGCAGTTCTTC. This rearrangement joins TRBV7-2 to TRBJ2-1; 8 positions agree with TRBD2. The CDR3 is 15 residues long. Germline V lookup: CDR1 SGHTA, CDR2 FQGNSA. V shed 0 bases and J 6 bases; nucleotides not matched to a gene: 4.

The chain links TRBV27 to TRBJ2-7; 7 bases agree with TRBD1. Germline CDR1 and CDR2: MNHEY and SMNVEV (reference sequence). The CDR3 sequence is 15 residues long. Trimming cost V 3 bases and J 2 bases; bases outside gene matches: 7. CDR3 coding DNA: TGTGCCAGCAGTTTTAGGGACAGCCCTACCTACGAGCAGTACTTC. This translates into CASSFRDSPTYEQYF.

The chain carries TRBV4-2 and TRBJ2-1; D unresolved. CDR3 length: 16 residues. V lost 1 base and J lost 0, with 10 bases in between. Germline CDR1 is LGHNA and CDR2 is YNFKEQ. CDR3: CASSQGQMSSYNEQFF. The CDR3, as DNA: TGTGCCAGCAGCCAAGGCCAGATGAGCTCCTACAATGAGCAGTTCTTC.

The genes are TRBV7-9 and TRBJ2-5, with D maybe TRBD1 (5 bases). V was clipped by 3 bases and J by 3 bases, with 11 bases between them. CDR1 and CDR2 (germline): SEHNR, FQNEAQ (reference sequence). The CDR3 totals 14 residues. In DNA, the CDR3 is TGTGCCAGCAGCTTGATTGGCAGGGAAGAGACCCAGTACTTC. This gives the protein CASSLIGREETQYF.

The V call is TRBV30, the J call TRBJ1-2; no definite D call. Germline V gives CDR1 GTSNPN, CDR2 SVGIG (reference sequence). The CDR3 sequence is 11 residues long. The V and J ends lost 2 bases and 7 bases respectively, with 8 bases between them. In DNA, the CDR3 is TGTGCCTGGAGTAGGACCGGTGGCTACACCTTC. Protein sequence: CAWSRTGGYTF.

This clone has only a few counts. V usage is TRBV7-2 and J usage is TRBJ2-4, with TRBD1 as a possible D gene (6 bases). Per the germline V gene, CDR1 is SGHTA and CDR2 is FQGNSA. Trimming took 1 base from V and 7 from J, leaving 11 bases between them. CDR3 length: 14 residues. The CDR3: CASSLEGTPNIQYF. Written as DNA, the CDR3 is TGTGCCAGCAGCTTAGAAGGGACACCTAACATTCAGTACTTC.

The V call is TRBV9, the J call TRBJ1-1, with a tentative D call TRBD1 (5 bases). V shed 0 bases and J shed 1 base, with 10 bases lying between them. CDR1 SGDLS and CDR2 YYNGEE come from the germline V gene. The CDR3 has 15 amino acids. As DNA, the CDR3 is TGTGCCAGCAGCGTAGCTCCAGGGTGGAACACTGAAGCTTTCTTT. This codes for CASSVAPGWNTEAFF.

This clone came up a few times. This rearrangement joins TRBV5-1 to TRBJ2-6, with D possibly being TRBD1 (5 bases). Germline V gene sequence: CDR1 SGHRS, CDR2 YFSETQ. The CDR3 spans 17 residues. V dropped 1 base and J dropped 0 bases, with 11 bases sitting between them. CDR3 sequence (DNA): TGCGCCAGCAGCTTGAGTGTACAGGACTCTGGGGCCAACGTCCTGACTTTC. It specifies CASSLSVQDSGANVLTF. Combining the CDR3 with reference TRBV5-1 and TRBJ2-6 gives the whole variable domain KAGVTQTPRYLIKTRGQQVTLSCSPISGHRSVSWYQQTPGQGLQFLFEYFSETQRNKGNFPGRFSGRQFSNSRSEMNVSTLELGDSALYLCASSLSVQDSGANVLTFGAGSRLTVL.